Here is one T cell receptor (beta chain) with its context. The antigen is unknown. This specimen belongs to a study of cytomegalovirus exposure and HLA in healthy donors. Study information: The approximately 110 validation repertoires used a platform that matched the one used for the 550 to 800 first-cohort repertoires, as a later analysis reported.

General study findings and limits: Over 150 TCR beta chains were listed as cytomegalovirus-associated. The tendency of first-cohort TCR clusters to co-occur in the 120 or so validation repertoires was identified by a subsequent analysis. Three chains linked to CMV were shown in vitro to be specific for CMV antigens.

This CDR3 spans 14 amino acids. Trimming removed 4 bases at V and 3 bases at J, with 12 bases between. Germline assignment: CDR1 MNHEY and CDR2 SVGAGI. TCRdb's table, derived via immunoSEQ multiplex PCR, lists solely in-frame clones and lacks some. Of under 100,000 clones listed, roughly 96% are singletons. This rearrangement joins TRBV6-5 to TRBJ1-2, with D perhaps TRBD1 (6 bases). Specimen: PBMCs. The clonotype originates from a man between 18 and 35 years old in good health and CMV-seronegative. Here the CDR3 reads CASSSIQGHYGYTF. CDR3 nucleotide sequence: TGTGCCAGCAGTTCCATACAGGGCCACTATGGCTACACCTTC.